This T cell receptor beta chain derives from a study of blood T cell repertoires in COVID-19. Trimming took off 1 base at V and 11 bases at J, with 12 bases between the two ends. Germline V gene lookup returns CDR1 SGHDT and CDR2 YYEEEE. CDR3 length: 12 residues. Sequencing was performed with immunoSEQ multiplex PCR; in TCRdb, only in-frame clones are kept and a portion is missing. The sample holds around 400,000 clones, over 80% seen once. Each recovered donor of Cohort 3 presented with two negative PCRs, clearance, or symptom resolution. The TCR originated in a woman in her 50s who had recovered from COVID-19. The rearrangement uses TRBV5-6 and TRBJ1-1; a weak D match, TRBD1 (5 bases). Sequencing was performed on PBMCs or T cells enriched from blood (not recorded which). The CDR3 coding sequence is TGTGCCAGCAGCTTGTTTCAGGGCACGGCTTTCTTT. Protein product: CASSLFQGTAFF. The full variable domain, completed using reference TRBV5-6 and TRBJ1-1, is DAGVTQSPTHLIKTRGQQVTLRCSPKSGHDTVSWYQQALGQGPQFIFQYYEEEERQRGNFPDRFSGHQFPNYSSELNVNALLLGDSALYLCASSLFQGTAFFGQGTRLTVV.